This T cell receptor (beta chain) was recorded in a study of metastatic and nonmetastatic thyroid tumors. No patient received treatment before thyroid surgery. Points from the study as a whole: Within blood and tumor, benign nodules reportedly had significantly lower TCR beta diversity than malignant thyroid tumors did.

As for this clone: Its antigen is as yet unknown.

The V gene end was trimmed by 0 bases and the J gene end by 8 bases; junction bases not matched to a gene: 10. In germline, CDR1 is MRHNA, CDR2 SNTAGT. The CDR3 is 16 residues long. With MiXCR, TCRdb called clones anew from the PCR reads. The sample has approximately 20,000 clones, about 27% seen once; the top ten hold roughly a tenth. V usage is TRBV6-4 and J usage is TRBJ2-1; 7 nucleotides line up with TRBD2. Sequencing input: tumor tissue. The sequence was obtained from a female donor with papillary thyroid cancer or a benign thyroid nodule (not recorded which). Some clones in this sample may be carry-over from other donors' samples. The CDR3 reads CASSDSGGSEIHEQFF. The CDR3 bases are TGTGCCAGCAGTGACTCGGGCGGGAGTGAGATTCATGAGCAGTTCTTC.